The rows below give T cell receptor beta chains drawn from one sample of a study of cytomegalovirus exposure and HLA in healthy donors. Clones were sequenced by immunoSEQ multiplex PCR, and TCRdb holds only the in-frame ones, with some missing. The sample carries 200,000 to 250,000 clones, over 80% recorded once. The specimen was PBMCs. The receptor source for this set is a woman between 18 and 29 years old in good health and CMV-seronegative. Both conserved end residues are part of each CDR3. D genes are given only for firm matches. A row's size may be missing; if present it is once, few, many or a size class.

J	D	size	V	CDR3	DNA
TRBJ2-1	TRBD2	once	TRBV6-5	CASSRGLAGGNEQFF	TGTGCCAGCAGCCGGGGACTAGCGGGGGGGAATGAGCAGTTCTTC
TRBJ2-1	TRBD1	NA	TRBV6-5	CASSTGGNEQFF	TGTGCCAGTTCCACAGGGGGCAATGAGCAGTTCTTC
TRBJ2-1	TRBD2	NA	TRBV27	CASSLSRLAGGYNEQFF	TGTGCCAGCAGTTTATCGAGGCTAGCGGGGGGATACAATGAGCAGTTCTTC
TRBJ2-1	NA	NA	TRBV2	CASSRLVTEQFF	TGTGCCAGCAGTCGACTAGTTACTGAGCAGTTCTTC
TRBJ2-1	NA	NA	TRBV9	CASSVAGRNYNEQFF	TGTGCCAGCAGCGTAGCGGGGAGGAACTACAATGAGCAGTTCTTC
TRBJ2-7	NA	NA	TRBV9	CASSVSDFPSYEQYF	TGTGCCAGCAGCGTATCGGACTTCCCCTCCTACGAGCAGTACTTC
TRBJ1-2	NA	NA	TRBV4-1	CASSQDLLRTWGYTF	TGCGCCAGCAGCCAAGATCTATTAAGGACTTGGGGCTACACCTTC
TRBJ1-1	TRBD1	NA	TRBV2	CASRDWVTGEDTEAFF	TGTGCCAGCAGGGATTGGGTGACAGGGGAGGACACTGAAGCTTTCTTT
TRBJ1-1	NA	NA	TRBV30	CAWGTGRTEAFF	TGTGCCTGGGGTACAGGACGGACTGAAGCTTTCTTT
TRBJ2-5	NA	NA	TRBV7-6	CASSFKRGVGAETQYF	TGTGCCAGCAGCTTTAAGCGAGGGGTGGGAGCGGAGACCCAGTACTTC
TRBJ1-1	NA	NA	TRBV11-2	CASRPPGDRPNVNTEAFF	TGTGCCAGCAGACCTCCAGGGGACCGACCAAATGTAAACACTGAAGCTTTCTTT
TRBJ2-1	TRBD2	NA	TRBV5-1	CASSLRRGGGNEQFF	TGCGCCAGCAGCTTGCGGCGGGGGGGCGGCAATGAGCAGTTCTTC
TRBJ1-2	NA	NA	TRBV19	CASSSTGTLNYGYTF	TGTGCCAGTAGTTCCACAGGGACCCTTAACTATGGCTACACCTTC
TRBJ1-1	NA	NA	TRBV18	CASSPDSRMNTEAFF	TGTGCCAGCTCACCGGACAGCCGAATGAACACTGAAGCTTTCTTT
TRBJ1-1	NA	NA	TRBV9	CASSTDGADTEAFF	TGTGCCAGCAGCACGGACGGGGCGGACACTGAAGCTTTCTTT
TRBJ2-7	TRBD2	NA	TRBV7-3	CASSLSPNLAGGYEQYF	TGTGCCAGCAGCTTAAGCCCTAACCTAGCGGGAGGATACGAGCAGTACTTC
TRBJ1-2	TRBD1	NA	TRBV20-1	CSAGQGGYTF	TGCAGTGCTGGACAGGGTGGCTACACCTTC
TRBJ1-4	NA	NA	TRBV19	CASSDVADEKLFF	TGTGCCAGTAGTGACGTGGCCGATGAAAAACTGTTTTTT
TRBJ1-5	NA	NA	TRBV18	CASSPVSLNQPQHF	TGTGCCAGCTCACCCGTCAGTCTCAATCAGCCCCAGCATTTT
TRBJ2-7	TRBD1	NA	TRBV10-1	CASSESSTGGRYEQYF	TGCGCCAGCAGTGAGAGTTCGACAGGGGGACGGTACGAGCAGTACTTC
TRBJ2-1	NA	NA	TRBV30	CAWSVGQGGYNEQFF	TGTGCCTGGAGTGTAGGGCAGGGGGGGTACAATGAGCAGTTCTTC
TRBJ1-5	TRBD1	NA	TRBV6-6	CASGDGQGNQPQHF	TGTGCCAGCGGGGACGGACAGGGGAATCAGCCCCAGCATTTT
TRBJ1-2	TRBD1	NA	TRBV29-1	CSAGTGYGYTF	TGCAGCGCCGGGACAGGGTATGGCTACACCTTC
TRBJ2-1	TRBD1	NA	TRBV7-7	CASSLEKRTGNEQFF	TGTGCTAGCAGCTTAGAGAAACGGACAGGGAATGAGCAGTTCTTC
TRBJ2-3	TRBD1	NA	TRBV7-6	CASSLSGQSSTDTQYF	TGTGCCAGCAGCTTGTCGGGACAGTCTAGCACAGATACGCAGTATTTT